The subject of this entry is one T cell receptor (beta chain). Its specificity is not known. The read ends 3 residues before the CDR3 terminus; that terminus is restored from the germline J gene. The method was immunoSEQ multiplex PCR; TCRdb's version includes in-frame clones alone and lacks a portion of them. The sample has approximately 21,000 clones. This entry comes from a study of T cells in women clearing cervical HPV infection. Study in general: Case blood was drawn a median 149 days after lesion detection. Overall study results and limits: Associations may precede or follow infection; HPV-specific or memory T cells were not isolated.

The CDR3 runs to 13 residues. V was cut by 5 bases and J by 0 bases, with 7 bases left in between. Looked up from germline, CDR1 is LNHDA and CDR2 is SQIVND (reference sequence). V gene TRBV19 combines with J gene TRBJ1-1; no definite D call. This TCR derives from a woman between 18 and 69 years old with a cervical HPV16 infection that either progressed to CIN3+ or cleared (not recorded which). The sample comprised blood buffy coat. The covered CDR3 bases are TGTGCCAGTAGTGTACGGGTGAACACTGAA. Translated: CASSVRVNTE. From start to end, the CDR3 is CASSVRVNTEAFF.